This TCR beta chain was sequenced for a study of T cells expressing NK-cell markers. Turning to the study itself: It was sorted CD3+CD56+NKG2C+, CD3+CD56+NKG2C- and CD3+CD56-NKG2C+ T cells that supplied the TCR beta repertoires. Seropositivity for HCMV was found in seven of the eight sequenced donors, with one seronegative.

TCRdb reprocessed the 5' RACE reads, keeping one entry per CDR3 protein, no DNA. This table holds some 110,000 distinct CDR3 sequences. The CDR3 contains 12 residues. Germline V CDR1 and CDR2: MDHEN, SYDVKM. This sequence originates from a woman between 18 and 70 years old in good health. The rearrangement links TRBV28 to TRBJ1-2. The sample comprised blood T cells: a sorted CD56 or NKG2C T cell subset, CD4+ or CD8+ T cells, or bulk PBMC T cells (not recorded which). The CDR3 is CASWDLGPGYTF.